This T cell receptor beta chain was recorded in a study of blood T cells in healthy people across ages (dated by TCRdb to 2015 to 2017). Describing the broader study: In model experiments, template switching captured about one uniquely barcoded TCR beta cDNA molecule for every two T cells. Four age groups were formed from the donors: young (average approximately 15 years), middle-aged (less than 40), aged (over 55) and long-lived (around 80). The study measured age-related changes in TCR beta repertoire diversity using deep sequencing normalized with unique cDNA molecular identifiers. The study analyzed two additional independent replicas of 1 million unique cDNA reads from the same blood draw for two donors, one aged 18 to 30 and one aged 80 or older. Donors of different ages were randomly distributed across sequencing lanes to avoid experimental bias. Findings and caveats that apply to the study as a whole: Total diversity estimates from one million sequenced T cells were considered lower bounds and underestimates. Compared with the aged group, the long-lived group had more naive CD4+ T cells, fewer expanded clones and increased TCR diversity, a pattern suggesting age selection. As age increased, observed TCR beta diversity per million T cells dropped in a roughly linear way, and a significant reduction was already evident by age about 40. Conclusive comparison of naive and antigen-experienced compartments was prevented by the profiling of bulk unsorted PBMCs. Because the CMV infection status of the donors was unknown, age-related changes in expanded clonotypes may potentially have been confounded. Observed TCR beta diversity correlated strongly with the percentage of naive T cells measured by flow cytometry.

The CDR3 runs 17 residues from the cysteine to the phenylalanine. Just CDR3 DNA is preserved here, 51 bases in frame from base 1. Via the germline V gene, CDR1 is SQVTM and CDR2 ANQGSEA. Libraries were prepared through 5' RACE. TCRdb names Illumina HiSeq 2500 as the instrument used. A second roughly 6 to 11 cycle PCR used a sample-barcoded 5' primer and a J-beta primer mix. A template-switch 5' adaptor carrying 12 random nucleotides introduced a unique molecular identifier onto each TCR beta cDNA molecule. At least 3 million CDR3-containing paired-end reads were obtained from each sample. All of the RNA was converted into first-strand cDNA using the Mint cDNA synthesis kit, with a TRBC-specific oligonucleotide serving as the primer. After uracil-DNA glycosylase treatment, a first 18-cycle PCR used universal primers M1SS and BC2_uni_R on all cDNA. The study's own analysis went as follows. For normalization, 1 million high-quality reads were randomly selected from each sample, with every read carrying a distinct molecular identifier. Instead of being binned into consensus sequences, reads that shared molecular identifiers were thrown out. MiTCR, run with a Q25 quality threshold and the strictest error-elimination algorithm, handled CDR3 identification, clonotype clustering and error correction. A nonparametric unseen species model using Euler transformation provided a lower-bound estimate of total TCR beta diversity. TCRdb reworked the public reads: Q25 trimming with fastp, MiXCR clone assembly, productive beta chains retained. Entries are consolidated by CDR3 protein sequence, retaining the most common genes and DNA. TCRdb's processing, not the authors' own work, is the source of the V and J calls. Present in this sample are 600,000 to 1,000,000 distinct CDR3 sequences, roughly 64% of which were seen just once. The top ten hold 20% to 25% of the sample.

The approximately 40 donors, aged about 6 to 100 years, were systemically healthy Caucasian individuals from Russia. Ten milliliters of peripheral blood were drawn from each donor into EDTA-treated Vacutainer tubes. PBMCs were isolated by Ficoll-Paque density-gradient centrifugation, with at least 6 million obtained per sample. Trizol reagent was used to extract total RNA from the PBMCs, yielding at least 5 micrograms per sample. The percentages of naive CD45RAhigh/CD27high T cells were determined by flow cytometry on a PBMC aliquot from every donor. As for this clonotype: Its antigen specificity is not known. No much larger clone is present one base from it, and per-base qualities are unavailable.

Sequencing was done on a sample of blood. The sequence was obtained from a young man in good health. The rearranged segments are TRBV29-1 and TRBJ2-7, and 8 junctional nucleotides match TRBD2. Matching the DNA end better, TRBJ2-5 makes the J call doubtful. The sequence in DNA is TGCAGCGTCAATCTGGGTGGTATAGCGGGGAAAGGAGAGACCCAGTACTTC. The translation is CSVNLGGIAGKGETQYF.